The source of this T cell receptor (beta chain) is a study of TIL therapy for anti-PD-1-resistant metastatic lung cancer (dated by TCRdb to the early 2020s). Notes on the research overall: Enrolled patients had a median age of around 49 years (range about 38-75) and a median tumor PD-L1 proportion score of roughly 6%. Most of the cohort had lung adenocarcinoma, including a handful of EGFR-mutant tumors and two ALK-rearranged tumors, and half of the patients were either current or former smokers. Across the cohort, whole-exome sequencing showed a median non-synonymous tumor mutation burden of 1.5 mutations per megabase. T cell receptor beta sequencing of tumor and peripheral blood was used to follow clonotypes across the tumor, the expanded TIL product and serial blood samples.

Using bias-controlled multiplex PCR with the immunoSEQ v3 hsTCRB kit, the TCR beta CDR3 regions were amplified from genomic DNA. TCR libraries were sequenced on an Illumina NextSeq 500 to some 2.2 million read pairs for survey level or 5-6 million for deep level. On the authors' methods: Clonality was reported by immunoSEQ Analyzer software, which also assigned V, D and J genes and filtered out non-productive sequences. Repertoires were compared using productive Simpson clonality and Morisita overlap index of productive TRB rearrangements between infused TIL and blood. The clones in this table, taken by TCRdb from immuneACCESS, are in-frame only. Not every clone is retained; where verified, under half of the shortfall comes from an unresolved V gene, and the cause of the rest is unknown. V, J and clone size reflect that table, while D and trimming were determined from the DNA. The sample table shows 20,000 to 30,000 clones, and 60% to 80% are seen once. About 16% of the sample rests with the top ten.

Paper-wide results and their limitations: Generalizability was limited because the cohort was highly selected, with more treatment-naive, never-smoker and oncogene-addicted patients included than is typical. Clonal turnover during TIL culture was high, and many clones enriched in the product were not detected in the baseline tumor, suggesting clonal contraction rather than faithful expansion. The study protocol defined all tumor marker inferences as exploratory. Higher clonality and lower diversity were observed in expanded TIL cultures than in baseline intratumoral T cells (median clonality around 6% vs 30%, p < 0.0001).

The sample's time point label, in plain terms: pre-treatment sample, taken before nivolumab and TIL therapy. The baseline tumor samples were excised metastases, mostly pleural nodules or supraclavicular lymph nodes, taken from the same resection that was used to grow TIL. Tumors were collected before any PD-1/PD-L1 blockade, after which patients were given nivolumab, and patients who progressed were given lymphodepletion, an infusion of expanded TIL and IL-2. A phase I trial run at two centers enrolled adults with stage 4 NSCLC between 2017 and 2020. The samples were obtained from a phase I trial that was single-arm and open-label and tested tumor-infiltrating lymphocyte therapy combined with nivolumab in advanced non-small cell lung cancer. Portions of each resected tumor were snap-frozen in liquid nitrogen and were stored at -80 degrees C. Tumor regions of interest were selected on H&E sections using laser-capture macrodissection, ground into approximately 14 mg aliquots, and extracted using Qiagen Allprep kits.

A word on this clone: No antigen is known for it. No clone much larger than this one lies a single base away; base qualities are absent.

CDR1 and CDR2 (SEHNR, FQNEAQ) derive from the germline V gene (reference sequence). Deletion took 0 bases off V and 5 bases off J, with a span of 13 bases between the germline ends. The CDR3 goes from the cysteine to the phenylalanine over 15 residues. The entry retains the CDR3 DNA only, 45 bases that are in frame from base 1. The TCR comes from a woman aged 30 to 85 with non-small cell lung cancer. The sequences come from tumor tissue, collected at baseline. The chain is encoded by TRBV7-9 joined to TRBJ2-5; the D segment could be TRBD2, given 5 matching bases. The DNA sequence is TGTGCCAGCAGCTTAGCGTTGATGGAGCGGGAGACCCAGTACTTC. Translated, it reads CASSLALMERETQYF.